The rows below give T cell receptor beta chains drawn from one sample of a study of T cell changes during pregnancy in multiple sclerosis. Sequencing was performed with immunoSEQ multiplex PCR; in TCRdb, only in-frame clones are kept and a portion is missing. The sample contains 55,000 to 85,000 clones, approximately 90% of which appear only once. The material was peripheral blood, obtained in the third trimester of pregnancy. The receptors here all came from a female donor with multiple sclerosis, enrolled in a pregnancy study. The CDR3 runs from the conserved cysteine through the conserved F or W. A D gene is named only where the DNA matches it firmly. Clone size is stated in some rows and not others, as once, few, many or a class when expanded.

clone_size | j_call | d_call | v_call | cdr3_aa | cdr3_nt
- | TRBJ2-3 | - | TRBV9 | CASSNIADTQYF | TGTGCCAGCAGCAATATCGCAGATACGCAGTATTTT
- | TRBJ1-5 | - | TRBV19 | CASNGQGTYSNQPQHF | TGTGCCAGTAATGGGCAGGGCACTTATAGCAATCAGCCCCAGCATTTT
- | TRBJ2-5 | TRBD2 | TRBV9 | CASTPSGGDKETQYF | TGTGCCAGCACCCCATCGGGGGGGGACAAAGAGACCCAGTACTTC
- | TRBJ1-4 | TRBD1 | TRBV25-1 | CASSELSRGPNEKLFF | TGTGCCAGCAGTGAATTAAGTAGGGGGCCTAATGAAAAACTGTTTTTT
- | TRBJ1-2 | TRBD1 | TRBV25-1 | CASSAHRDRDYGYTF | TGTGCCAGCAGTGCCCACCGGGACAGGGACTATGGCTACACCTTC
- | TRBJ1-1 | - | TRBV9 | CASSAQSNTEAFF | TGTGCCAGCAGCGCCCAATCGAACACTGAAGCTTTCTTT
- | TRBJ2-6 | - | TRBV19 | CASNSGVHSGANVLTF | TGTGCCAGTAATTCAGGGGTTCACTCTGGGGCCAACGTCCTGACTTTC
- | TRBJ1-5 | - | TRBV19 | CASMDGGAGDQPQHF | TGTGCCAGTATGGATGGTGGGGCCGGCGATCAGCCCCAGCATTTT
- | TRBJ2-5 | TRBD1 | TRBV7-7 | CASSSGWGTGQETQYF | TGTGCCAGCAGCTCCGGGTGGGGGACAGGGCAAGAGACCCAGTACTTC
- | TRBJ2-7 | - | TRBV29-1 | CSVGWDTAHYEQYF | TGCAGCGTTGGGTGGGACACTGCCCACTACGAGCAGTACTTC
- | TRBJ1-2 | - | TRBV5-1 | CASSLAPQGPYGYTF | TGCGCCAGCAGCTTGGCGCCACAGGGTCCCTATGGCTACACCTTC
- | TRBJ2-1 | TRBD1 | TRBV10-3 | CAISVTTGGAYNEQFF | TGTGCCATCAGTGTGACGACAGGGGGGGCCTACAATGAGCAGTTCTTC
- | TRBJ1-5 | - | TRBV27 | CASSDLASAGANQPQHF | TGTGCCAGCTCAGATTTAGCGTCGGCAGGGGCTAATCAGCCCCAGCATTTT
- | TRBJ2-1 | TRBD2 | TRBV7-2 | CASSLTTSGRIEQFF | TGTGCCAGCAGCTTAACCACTAGCGGGAGGATTGAGCAGTTCTTC
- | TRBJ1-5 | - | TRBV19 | CASRKETVNQPQHF | TGTGCCAGCCGAAAGGAGACAGTCAATCAGCCCCAGCATTTT
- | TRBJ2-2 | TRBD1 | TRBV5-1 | CASSLDRARELFF | TGCGCCAGCAGCCTGGACAGGGCGAGGGAGCTGTTTTTT
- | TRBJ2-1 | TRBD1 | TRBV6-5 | CASSYTLGDRAFEQFF | TGTGCCAGCAGTTACACTCTGGGGGACAGGGCGTTTGAGCAGTTCTTC
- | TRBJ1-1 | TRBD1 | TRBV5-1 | CASSLEGQGAGEAFF | TGCGCCAGCAGCTTGGAAGGACAGGGTGCCGGTGAAGCTTTCTTT
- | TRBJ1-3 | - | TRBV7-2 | CASSLPRGGGNTIYF | TGTGCCAGCAGCTTACCCAGGGGCGGTGGAAACACCATATATTTT
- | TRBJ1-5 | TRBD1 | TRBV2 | CASSGQGRQPQHF | TGTGCCAGCAGCGGACAGGGGCGGCAGCCCCAGCATTTT
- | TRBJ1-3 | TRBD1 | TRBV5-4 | CASSYGQGLSGNTIYF | TGTGCCAGCAGCTACGGACAGGGACTCTCTGGAAACACCATATATTTT
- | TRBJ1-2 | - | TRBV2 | CASSEAYSHRVWYGYTF | TGTGCCAGCAGTGAAGCGTATTCCCACAGGGTCTGGTATGGCTACACCTTC
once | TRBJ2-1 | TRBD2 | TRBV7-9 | CASSLVVLAGGDEQFF | TGTGCCAGCAGCTTAGTAGTCCTAGCGGGGGGGGATGAGCAGTTCTTC
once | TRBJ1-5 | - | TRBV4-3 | CASSQDSRNQPQHF | TGCGCCAGCAGCCAAGATTCCAGAAATCAGCCCCAGCATTTT
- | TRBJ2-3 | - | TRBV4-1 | CASSQYTEPDTQYF | TGCGCCAGCAGCCAATACACAGAGCCGGATACGCAGTATTTT
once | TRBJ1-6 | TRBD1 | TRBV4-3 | CASSRFPGQGTSPLHF | TGCGCCAGCAGCCGTTTTCCGGGACAGGGGACATCACCCCTCCACTTT
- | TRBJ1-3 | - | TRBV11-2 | CASSLSSSSSGNTIYF | TGTGCCAGCAGCTTAAGCTCGTCCTCCTCTGGAAACACCATATATTTT